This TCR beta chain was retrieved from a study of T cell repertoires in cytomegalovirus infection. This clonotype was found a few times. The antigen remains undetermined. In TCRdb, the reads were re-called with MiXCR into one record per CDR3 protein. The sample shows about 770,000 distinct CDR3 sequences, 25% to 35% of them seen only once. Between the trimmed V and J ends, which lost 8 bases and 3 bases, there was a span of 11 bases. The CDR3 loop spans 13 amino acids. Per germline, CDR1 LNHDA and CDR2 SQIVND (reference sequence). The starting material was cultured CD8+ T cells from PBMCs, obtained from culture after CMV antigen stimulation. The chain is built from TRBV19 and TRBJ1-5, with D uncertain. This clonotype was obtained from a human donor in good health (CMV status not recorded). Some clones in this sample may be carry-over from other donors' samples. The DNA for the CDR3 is TGTGCCAGTCAATTGGGGTTCAATCAGCCCCAGCATTTT. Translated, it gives CASQLGFNQPQHF. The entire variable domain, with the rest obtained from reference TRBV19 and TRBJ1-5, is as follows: DGGITQSPKYLFRKEGQNVTLSCEQNLNHDAMYWYRQDPGQGLRLIYYSQIVNDFQKGDIAEGYSVSREKKESFPLTVTSAQKNPTAFYLCASQLGFNQPQHFGDGTRLSIL.